This is a list of T cell receptor beta chains from one sample in a study of T cells in Graves' hyperthyroidism and ophthalmopathy. TCRdb ran MiXCR on the multiplex PCR reads and lists one entry per CDR3 protein. The sample has around 540,000 distinct CDR3 sequences, 46% seen once. Sequencing was carried out using peripheral blood or thyroid tissue (not recorded which). These TCRs come from a woman younger than 35 with Graves' hyperthyroidism. CDR3s include the opening cysteine and the closing phenylalanine or tryptophan. Not every row has a clone size; where given, it reads once, few, many or a size class.

CDR3 length: 13; V gene: TRBV7-8; J gene: TRBJ1-5; clone size: .; CDR3 protein: CASSLWQNQPQHF
CDR3 length: 13; V gene: TRBV10-3; J gene: TRBJ1-1; clone size: many; CDR3 protein: CASRTTQGYEAFF
CDR3 length: 13; V gene: TRBV7-2; J gene: TRBJ2-7; clone size: few; CDR3 protein: CASSLERPDEQYF
CDR3 length: 12; V gene: TRBV25-1; J gene: TRBJ1-2; clone size: .; CDR3 protein: CASLASGAGYTF
CDR3 length: 12; V gene: TRBV6-5; J gene: TRBJ2-5; clone size: few; CDR3 protein: CASSWLGETQYF
CDR3 length: 16; V gene: TRBV5-1; J gene: TRBJ2-7; clone size: few; CDR3 protein: CASIPGPTSGSYEQYF
CDR3 length: 15; V gene: TRBV7-8; J gene: TRBJ1-5; clone size: few; CDR3 protein: CASSQAPVRNQPQHF
CDR3 length: 14; V gene: TRBV7-9; J gene: TRBJ2-5; clone size: .; CDR3 protein: CASSLTWAEETQYF
CDR3 length: 14; V gene: TRBV29-1; J gene: TRBJ2-5; clone size: .; CDR3 protein: CSVEGQGIQETQYF
CDR3 length: 13; V gene: TRBV2; J gene: TRBJ2-5; clone size: .; CDR3 protein: CASSDWGQETQYF
CDR3 length: 15; V gene: TRBV19; J gene: TRBJ2-7; clone size: .; CDR3 protein: CASSIPGTARYEQYF
CDR3 length: 15; V gene: TRBV7-8; J gene: TRBJ2-7; clone size: .; CDR3 protein: CASSLVLGISYEQYF
CDR3 length: 14; V gene: TRBV7-8; J gene: TRBJ1-5; clone size: many; CDR3 protein: CASSHGQGNQPQHF
CDR3 length: 11; V gene: TRBV5-5; J gene: TRBJ2-5; clone size: .; CDR3 protein: CACSFGGTQYF
CDR3 length: 15; V gene: TRBV20-1; J gene: TRBJ2-2; clone size: .; CDR3 protein: CSARDSGPNTGELFF
CDR3 length: 14; V gene: TRBV5-8; J gene: TRBJ1-5; clone size: few; CDR3 protein: CASSVGGGAQPQHF
CDR3 length: 12; V gene: TRBV20-1; J gene: TRBJ1-2; clone size: .; CDR3 protein: CRTSQPYYGYTF
CDR3 length: 13; V gene: TRBV9; J gene: TRBJ2-7; clone size: few; CDR3 protein: CASSLGTGWEQYF
CDR3 length: 13; V gene: TRBV20-1; J gene: TRBJ2-5; clone size: once; CDR3 protein: CSVDRLYQETQYF
CDR3 length: 17; V gene: TRBV7-6; J gene: TRBJ1-2; clone size: .; CDR3 protein: CASRGFGPLPNHYGYTF
CDR3 length: 15; V gene: TRBV10-3; J gene: TRBJ2-6; clone size: .; CDR3 protein: CASGTGRSGANVLTF
CDR3 length: 13; V gene: TRBV29-1; J gene: TRBJ2-2; clone size: .; CDR3 protein: CSVTSGSAGELFF
CDR3 length: 12; V gene: TRBV24-1; J gene: TRBJ1-6; clone size: .; CDR3 protein: CAICAGYSPLHF
CDR3 length: 14; V gene: TRBV10-3; J gene: TRBJ2-5; clone size: .; CDR3 protein: CAISGAAGEQPQYF
CDR3 length: 12; V gene: TRBV10-3; J gene: TRBJ2-7; clone size: .; CDR3 protein: CAIRTEWGEQYF
CDR3 length: 13; V gene: TRBV7-3; J gene: TRBJ2-2; clone size: .; CDR3 protein: CASSNRATGELFF
CDR3 length: 13; V gene: TRBV13; J gene: TRBJ1-2; clone size: few; CDR3 protein: CASSRRGSYGYTF
CDR3 length: 13; V gene: TRBV29-1; J gene: TRBJ1-1; clone size: .; CDR3 protein: CGIYSPGLTEAFF
CDR3 length: 15; V gene: TRBV7-2; J gene: TRBJ2-7; clone size: .; CDR3 protein: CASSLDSGGAYEQYF
CDR3 length: 17; V gene: TRBV10-3; J gene: TRBJ2-5; clone size: many; CDR3 protein: CAISERWVAGGQETQYF
CDR3 length: 15; V gene: TRBV7-9; J gene: TRBJ1-4; clone size: few; CDR3 protein: CASSSRQGVREKLFF
CDR3 length: 13; V gene: TRBV6-5; J gene: TRBJ1-4; clone size: .; CDR3 protein: CASSPLPSGKLFF
CDR3 length: 12; V gene: TRBV7-9; J gene: TRBJ1-1; clone size: .; CDR3 protein: CASKGQGTEAFF
CDR3 length: 15; V gene: TRBV4-3; J gene: TRBJ1-2; clone size: few; CDR3 protein: CASSPGTASNYGYTF
CDR3 length: 16; V gene: TRBV7-8; J gene: TRBJ1-5; clone size: .; CDR3 protein: CASSNGLDRGWQPQHF
CDR3 length: 13; V gene: TRBV7-9; J gene: TRBJ2-7; clone size: many; CDR3 protein: CASSFDERDEQYF
CDR3 length: 12; V gene: TRBV29-1; J gene: TRBJ1-2; clone size: many; CDR3 protein: CSAALANYGYTF
CDR3 length: 13; V gene: TRBV6-5; J gene: TRBJ1-3; clone size: .; CDR3 protein: CASSYRRGGTIYF
CDR3 length: 14; V gene: TRBV10-1; J gene: TRBJ1-5; clone size: many; CDR3 protein: CASTGLSSNQPQHF
CDR3 length: 14; V gene: TRBV10-3; J gene: TRBJ2-5; clone size: .; CDR3 protein: CAISLPQTQETQYF
CDR3 length: 13; V gene: TRBV15; J gene: TRBJ2-2; clone size: many; CDR3 protein: CATSKLDTGELFF
CDR3 length: 14; V gene: TRBV9; J gene: TRBJ2-3; clone size: .; CDR3 protein: CASSVRQGTDTQYF
CDR3 length: 13; V gene: TRBV29-1; J gene: TRBJ2-7; clone size: .; CDR3 protein: CSPDRSPPYEQYF
CDR3 length: 13; V gene: TRBV12-3/TRBV12-4; J gene: TRBJ2-7; clone size: many; CDR3 protein: CASTVQGAREQYF
CDR3 length: 16; V gene: TRBV2; J gene: TRBJ1-6; clone size: many; CDR3 protein: CASTRFPGQGGSPLHF